The 8 T cell receptor beta chains listed next were all sequenced from one sample in a study of blood T cell repertoires in COVID-19. Repertoires were generated with immunoSEQ multiplex PCR, while TCRdb's copy carries only in-frame clones and drops some. The table has a few hundred thousand clones, roughly 90% seen once. Sample: peripheral blood. The receptors were sampled from a woman aged 25-40 years with COVID-19, enrolled during active disease.

The chain combines TRBV28 with TRBJ1-5; D is perhaps TRBD1 (6 bases). The CDR3 covers 15 residues. Germline-derived CDR1 and CDR2 are MDHEN and SYDVKM. The V end was cut by 3 bases, the J end by 4 bases, with 13 bases between. CDR3 sequence (DNA): TGTGCCAGCAGTTTTTGGGGGCAGGGGAATCAGCCCCAGCATTTT. Its protein is CASSFWGQGNQPQHF.

The V and J genes are TRBV4-3 and TRBJ1-4; TRBD1 agrees at 7 bases. The CDR3 has 16 residues. The V gene's germline CDR1 is LGHNA and CDR2 YSLEER. V lost 1 base, J lost 5 bases, and 7 bases stayed unmatched. The CDR3 DNA sequence: TGCGCCAGCAGCCAAGGCACGGGACAGCTAAATGAAAAACTGTTTTTT. It is translated as CASSQGTGQLNEKLFF.

There are a few counts of this clone. The CDR3 DNA is TGCGCCAGCAGCAGAAGGGGGCTGTATAATTCACCCCTCCACTTT. Translated, it gives CASSRRGLYNSPLHF. The V and J genes are TRBV5-1 and TRBJ1-6; TRBD1 agrees at 7 bases. J gave up 4 bases and V 4 bases, and 5 bases lay outside the gene matches. Looked up from germline, CDR1 is SGHRS and CDR2 is YFSETQ. The CDR3 is 15 residues long. The whole variable domain, remainder taken from reference TRBV5-1 and TRBJ1-6, is KAGVTQTPRYLIKTRGQQVTLSCSPISGHRSVSWYQQTPGQGLQFLFEYFSETQRNKGNFPGRFSGRQFSNSRSEMNVSTLELGDSALYLCASSRRGLYNSPLHFGNGTRLTVT.

The chain employs TRBV5-1 and TRBJ2-1; no clear D gene. Trimming removed 1 base from V and 0 bases from J, with 8 bases in between. Germline V gives CDR1 SGHRS, CDR2 YFSETQ. The CDR3 loop spans 15 amino acids. CDR3 in amino acids: CASSLSQNSYNEQFF. The CDR3 DNA follows: TGCGCCAGCAGCTTGAGTCAGAACTCCTACAATGAGCAGTTCTTC.

CDR3 amino acids: CASSEDAYTDTQYF. The DNA of the CDR3 is TGTGCCAGCAGCGAAGATGCCTATACAGATACGCAGTATTTT. This chain links TRBV5-4 with TRBJ2-3, with D uncertain. This CDR3 comprises 14 residues. Deletions cut 4 bases from V and 3 bases from J, with 12 bases between. CDR1 SGHNT and CDR2 YYREEE come from the germline V gene (reference sequence). The variable domain in full, completed from reference TRBV5-4 and TRBJ2-3, reads ETGVTQSPTHLIKTRGQQVTLRCSSQSGHNTVSWYQQALGQGPQFIFQYYREEENGRGNFPPRFSGLQFPNYSSELNVNALELDDSALYLCASSEDAYTDTQYFGPGTRLTVL.

The chain joins TRBV12-3 or TRBV12-4 to TRBJ1-1, with 8 bases matching TRBD1. V lost 3 bases, J lost 9 bases, and 6 bases stayed unmatched. CDR3 length: 13 residues. CDR3 sequence (DNA): TGTGCCAGCAGTTTTAAGGACAGGGATCAAGCTTTCTTT. Its protein product is CASSFKDRDQAFF.

This chain uses TRBV7-2 with TRBJ2-7; TRBD2 agrees at 7 bases. The length of the CDR3 is 17 residues. Germline trimming cut 1 base from V and 0 bases from J; bases unmatched to any gene: 9. Germline-derived CDR1 and CDR2 are SGHTA and FQGNSA. Here the CDR3 reads CASSLDVGRGSSYEQYF. Here the CDR3 DNA reads TGTGCCAGCAGCTTAGATGTGGGGCGGGGGTCCTCCTACGAGCAGTACTTC. The whole variable domain, remainder taken from reference TRBV7-2 and TRBJ2-7, is GAGVSQSPSNKVTEKGKDVELRCDPISGHTALYWYRQSLGQGLEFLIYFQGNSAPDKSGLPSDRFSAERTGGSVSTLTIQRTQQEDSAVYLCASSLDVGRGSSYEQYFGPGTRLTVT.

V gene TRBV3-1 (or the pseudogene TRBV3-2) combines with J gene TRBJ1-2, with 9 positions matching TRBD1. The CDR3 spans 14 residues. The trim removed 0 bases at V and 8 bases at J, leaving 4 bases unmatched. The germline V gene has CDR1 LGHDT and CDR2 YNNKEL (reference sequence). The CDR3 spells CASSQEGQGSGYTF. CDR3 nucleotide sequence: TGTGCCAGCAGCCAAGAGGGACAGGGTAGCGGCTACACCTTC.